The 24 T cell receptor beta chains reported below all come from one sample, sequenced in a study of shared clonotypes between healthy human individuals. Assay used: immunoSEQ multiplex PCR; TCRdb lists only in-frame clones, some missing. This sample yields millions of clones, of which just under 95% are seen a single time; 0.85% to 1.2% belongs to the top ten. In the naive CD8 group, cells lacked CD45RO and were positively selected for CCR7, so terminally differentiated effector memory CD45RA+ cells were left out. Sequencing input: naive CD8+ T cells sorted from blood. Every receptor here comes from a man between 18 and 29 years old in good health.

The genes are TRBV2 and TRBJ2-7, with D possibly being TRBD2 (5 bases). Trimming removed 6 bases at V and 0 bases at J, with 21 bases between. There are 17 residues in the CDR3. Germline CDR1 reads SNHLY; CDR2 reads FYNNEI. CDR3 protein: CASSLSERVVGSYEQYF. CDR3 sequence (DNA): TGTGCCAGCAGCCTAAGCGAGAGGGTAGTAGGCTCCTACGAGCAGTACTTC.

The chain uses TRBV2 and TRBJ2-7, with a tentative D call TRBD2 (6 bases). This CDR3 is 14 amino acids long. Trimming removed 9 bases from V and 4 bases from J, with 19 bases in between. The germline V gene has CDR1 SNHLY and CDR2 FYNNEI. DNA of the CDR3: TGTGCCAGTCAGAACCGGGACTCCCTTTACGAGCAGTACTTC. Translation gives CASQNRDSLYEQYF.

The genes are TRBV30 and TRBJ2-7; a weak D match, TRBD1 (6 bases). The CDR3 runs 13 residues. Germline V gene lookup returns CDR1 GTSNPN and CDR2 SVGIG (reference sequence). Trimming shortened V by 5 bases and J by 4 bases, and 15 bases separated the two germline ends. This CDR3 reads CAWDAGQLYEQYF. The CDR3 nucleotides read TGTGCCTGGGACGCCGGACAGTTATACGAGCAGTACTTC.

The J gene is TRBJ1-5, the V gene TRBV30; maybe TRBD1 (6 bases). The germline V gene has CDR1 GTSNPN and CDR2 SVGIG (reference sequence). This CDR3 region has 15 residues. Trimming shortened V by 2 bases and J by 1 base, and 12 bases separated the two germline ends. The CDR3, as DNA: TGTGCCTGGAGTCCCGGGACAATGAGCAATCAGCCCCAGCATTTT. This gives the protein CAWSPGTMSNQPQHF.

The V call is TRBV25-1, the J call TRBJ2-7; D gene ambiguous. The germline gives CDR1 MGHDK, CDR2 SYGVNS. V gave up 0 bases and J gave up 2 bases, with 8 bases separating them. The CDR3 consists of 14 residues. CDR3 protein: CASSEYEEPYEQYF. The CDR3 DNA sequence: TGTGCCAGCAGTGAATATGAGGAGCCCTACGAGCAGTACTTC.

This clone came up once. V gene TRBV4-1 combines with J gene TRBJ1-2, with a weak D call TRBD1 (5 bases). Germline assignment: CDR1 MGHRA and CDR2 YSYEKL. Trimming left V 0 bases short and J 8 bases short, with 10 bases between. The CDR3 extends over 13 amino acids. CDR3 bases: TGCGCCAGCAGCCAAGAGGAGACAGAGGGCTACACCTTC. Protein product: CASSQEETEGYTF.

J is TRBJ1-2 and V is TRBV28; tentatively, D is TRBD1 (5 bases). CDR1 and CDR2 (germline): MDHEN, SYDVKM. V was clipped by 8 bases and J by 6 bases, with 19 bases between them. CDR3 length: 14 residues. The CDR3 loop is CASGGTGLLDGYTF. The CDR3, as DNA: TGTGCCAGCGGGGGAACAGGATTGTTAGATGGCTACACCTTC.

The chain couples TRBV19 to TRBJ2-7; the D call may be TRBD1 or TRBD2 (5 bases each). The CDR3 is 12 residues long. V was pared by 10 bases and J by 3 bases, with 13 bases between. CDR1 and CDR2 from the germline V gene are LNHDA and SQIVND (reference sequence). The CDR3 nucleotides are TGTGCCACCGCTGGGGGTCTCTACGAGCAGTACTTC. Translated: CATAGGLYEQYF. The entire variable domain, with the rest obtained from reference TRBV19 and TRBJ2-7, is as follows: DGGITQSPKYLFRKEGQNVTLSCEQNLNHDAMYWYRQDPGQGLRLIYYSQIVNDFQKGDIAEGYSVSREKKESFPLTVTSAQKNPTAFYLCATAGGLYEQYFGPGTRLTVT.

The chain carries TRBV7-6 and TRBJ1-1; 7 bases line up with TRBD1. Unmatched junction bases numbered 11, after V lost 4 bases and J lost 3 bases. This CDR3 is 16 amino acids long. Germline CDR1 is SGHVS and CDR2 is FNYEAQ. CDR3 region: CASSSGGEGADTEAFF. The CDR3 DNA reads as TGTGCCAGCAGCTCCGGGGGAGAGGGGGCGGACACTGAAGCTTTCTTT.

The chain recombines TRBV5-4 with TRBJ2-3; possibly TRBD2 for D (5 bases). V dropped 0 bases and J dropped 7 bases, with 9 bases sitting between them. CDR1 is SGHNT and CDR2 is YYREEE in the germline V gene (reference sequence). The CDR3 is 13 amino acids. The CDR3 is CASSLVGENTQYF. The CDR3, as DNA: TGTGCCAGCAGCTTGGTTGGGGAGAATACGCAGTATTTT.

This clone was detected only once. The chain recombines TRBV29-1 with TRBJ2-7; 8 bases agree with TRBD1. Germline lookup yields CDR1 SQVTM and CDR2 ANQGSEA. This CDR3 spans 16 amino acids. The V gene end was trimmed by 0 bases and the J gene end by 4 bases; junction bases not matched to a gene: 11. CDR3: CSVEDRLTGGSYEQYF. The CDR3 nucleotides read TGCAGCGTTGAAGATCGGTTAACAGGGGGATCATACGAGCAGTACTTC.

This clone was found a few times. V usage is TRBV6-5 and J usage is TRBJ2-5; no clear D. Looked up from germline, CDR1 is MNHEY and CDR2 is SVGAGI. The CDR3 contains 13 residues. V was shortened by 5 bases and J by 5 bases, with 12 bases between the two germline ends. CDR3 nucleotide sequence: TGTGCCAGCAGTCGTGGGCCGGCGGAGACCCAGTACTTC. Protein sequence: CASSRGPAETQYF.

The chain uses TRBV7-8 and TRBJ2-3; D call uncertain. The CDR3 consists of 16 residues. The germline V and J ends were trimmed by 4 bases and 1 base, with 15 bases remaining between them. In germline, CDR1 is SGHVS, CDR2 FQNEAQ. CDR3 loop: CASSSNGRLRTDTQYF. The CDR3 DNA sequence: TGTGCCAGCAGCTCTAATGGTCGGTTGCGCACAGATACGCAGTATTTT. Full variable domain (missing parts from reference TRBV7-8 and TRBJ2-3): GAGVSQSPRYKVAKRGQDVALRCDPISGHVSLFWYQQALGQGPEFLTYFQNEAQLDKSGLPSDRFFAERPEGSVSTLKIQRTQQEDSAVYLCASSSNGRLRTDTQYFGPGTRLTVL.

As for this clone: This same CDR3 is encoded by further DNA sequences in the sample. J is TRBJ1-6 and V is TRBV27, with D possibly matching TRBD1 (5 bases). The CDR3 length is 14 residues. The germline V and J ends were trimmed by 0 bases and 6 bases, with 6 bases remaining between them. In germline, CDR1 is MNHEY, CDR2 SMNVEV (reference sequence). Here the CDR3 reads CASSLSRVNSPLHF. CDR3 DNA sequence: TGTGCCAGCAGTTTATCCAGGGTTAATTCACCCCTCCACTTT.

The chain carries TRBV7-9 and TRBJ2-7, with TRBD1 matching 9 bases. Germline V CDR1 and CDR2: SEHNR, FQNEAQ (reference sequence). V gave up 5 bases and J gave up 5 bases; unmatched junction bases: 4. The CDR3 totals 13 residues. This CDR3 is CASSPDRGHEQYF. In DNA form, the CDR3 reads TGTGCCAGCAGCCCGGACAGGGGTCACGAGCAGTACTTC.

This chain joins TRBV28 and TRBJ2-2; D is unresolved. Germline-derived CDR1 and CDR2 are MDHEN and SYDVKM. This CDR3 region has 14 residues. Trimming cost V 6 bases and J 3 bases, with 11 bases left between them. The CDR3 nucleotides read TGTGCCAGCAGACCAGACCCGTACACCGGGGAGCTGTTTTTT. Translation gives CASRPDPYTGELFF.

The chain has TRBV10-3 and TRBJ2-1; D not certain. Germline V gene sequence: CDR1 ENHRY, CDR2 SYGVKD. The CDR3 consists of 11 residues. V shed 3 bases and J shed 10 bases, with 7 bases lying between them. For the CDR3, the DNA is TGTGCCATCAGTGATGAAGAAGAGCAGTTCTTC. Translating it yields CAISDEEEQFF.

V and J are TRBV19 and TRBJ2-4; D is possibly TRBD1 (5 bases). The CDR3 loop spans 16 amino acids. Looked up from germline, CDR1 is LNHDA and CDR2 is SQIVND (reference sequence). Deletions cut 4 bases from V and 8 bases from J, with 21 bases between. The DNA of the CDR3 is TGTGCCAGTAGTACCAGGACATGGTCATTCTTGGACATTCAGTACTTC. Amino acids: CASSTRTWSFLDIQYF. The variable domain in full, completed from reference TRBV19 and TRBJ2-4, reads DGGITQSPKYLFRKEGQNVTLSCEQNLNHDAMYWYRQDPGQGLRLIYYSQIVNDFQKGDIAEGYSVSREKKESFPLTVTSAQKNPTAFYLCASSTRTWSFLDIQYFGAGTRLSVL.

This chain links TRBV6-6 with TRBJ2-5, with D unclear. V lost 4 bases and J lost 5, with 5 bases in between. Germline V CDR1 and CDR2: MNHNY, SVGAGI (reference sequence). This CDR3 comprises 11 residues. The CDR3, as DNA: TGTGCCAGCAGTTCGTGGGAGACCCAGTACTTC. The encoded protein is CASSSWETQYF.

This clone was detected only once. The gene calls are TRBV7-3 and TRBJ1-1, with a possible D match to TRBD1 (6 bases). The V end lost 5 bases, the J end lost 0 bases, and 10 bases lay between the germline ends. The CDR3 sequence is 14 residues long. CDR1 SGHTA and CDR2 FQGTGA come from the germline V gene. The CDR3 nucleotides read TGTGCCAGCAGCGGTACAGGGTTGAACACTGAAGCTTTCTTT. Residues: CASSGTGLNTEAFF.

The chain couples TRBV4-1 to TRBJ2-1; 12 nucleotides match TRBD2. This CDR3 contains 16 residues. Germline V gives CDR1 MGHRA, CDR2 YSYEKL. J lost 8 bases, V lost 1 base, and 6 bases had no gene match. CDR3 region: CASSQGLAGGDDEQFF. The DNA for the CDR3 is TGCGCCAGCAGCCAAGGTCTAGCGGGGGGGGACGATGAGCAGTTCTTC.

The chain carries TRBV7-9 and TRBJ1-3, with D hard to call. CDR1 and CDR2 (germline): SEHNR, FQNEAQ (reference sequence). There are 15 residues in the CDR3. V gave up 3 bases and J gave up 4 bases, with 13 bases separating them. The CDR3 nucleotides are TGTGCCAGCAGCTTCACGGTAGCGAAAGGAAACACCATATATTTT. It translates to CASSFTVAKGNTIYF.

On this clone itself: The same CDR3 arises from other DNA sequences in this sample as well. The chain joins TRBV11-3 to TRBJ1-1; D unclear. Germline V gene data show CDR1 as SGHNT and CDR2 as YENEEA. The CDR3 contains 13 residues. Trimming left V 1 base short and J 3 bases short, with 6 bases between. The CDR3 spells CASSLGGDTEAFF. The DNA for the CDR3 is TGTGCCAGCAGCTTAGGCGGGGACACTGAAGCTTTCTTT.

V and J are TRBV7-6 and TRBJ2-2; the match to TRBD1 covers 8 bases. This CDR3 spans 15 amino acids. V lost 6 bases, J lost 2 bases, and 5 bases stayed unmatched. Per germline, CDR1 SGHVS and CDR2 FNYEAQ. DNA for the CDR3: TGTGCCAGCAGAGATGGGACAGGAAACACCGGGGAGCTGTTTTTT. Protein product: CASRDGTGNTGELFF.